The rows below give T cell receptor beta chains drawn from one sample of a study of OX40 agonist ivuxolimab in advanced cancers. Clones were sequenced by immunoSEQ multiplex PCR, and TCRdb holds only the in-frame ones, with some missing. There are 70,000 to 95,000 clones in the sample; about 90% occur only once, and roughly 6.9% lies in the top ten. The sequences come from CD4+ or CD8+ T cells sorted from blood, collected in a trial of the OX40 agonist ivuxolimab. The source is an adult with an advanced solid tumor such as melanoma, head and neck, liver or kidney cancer. Both conserved end residues are part of each CDR3. Each record gives: J gene, D gene, clone size, V gene, CDR3 protein, CDR3 DNA. D genes are given only for firm matches. A row's size may be missing; if present it is once, few, many or a size class.

>TRBJ1-3|NA|NA|TRBV5-1
CASSLVGGRAGNTIYF
TGCGCCAGCAGCTTGGTAGGCGGGCGCGCTGGAAACACCATATATTTT
>TRBJ1-5|NA|few|TRBV11-2
CASSPGQFNQPQHF
TGTGCCAGCAGCCCTGGACAGTTCAATCAGCCCCAGCATTTT
>TRBJ2-3|NA|NA|TRBV7-3
CASSLQGGGTDTQYF
TGTGCCAGCAGCTTGCAGGGTGGCGGCACAGATACGCAGTATTTT
>TRBJ2-2|NA|NA|TRBV27
CASTGLPGVGELFF
TGTGCCAGCACAGGGTTACCAGGGGTCGGGGAGCTGTTTTTT
>TRBJ1-4|TRBD1|few|TRBV5-1
CASSPHRDRGRVNEKLFF
TGCGCCAGCAGCCCTCACCGGGACAGGGGGCGCGTTAATGAAAAACTGTTTTTT
>TRBJ2-1|NA|NA|TRBV5-4
CASSLDASDRVKEFF
TGTGCCAGCAGCTTGGATGCTAGCGACAGAGTTAAGGAGTTCTTC
>TRBJ1-2|TRBD1|NA|TRBV6-1
CASMGQSFYGYTF
TGTGCCAGCATGGGACAGAGCTTCTATGGCTACACCTTC
>TRBJ2-3|TRBD2|NA|TRBV18
CASEYTSGPTDTQYF
TGTGCCAGCGAATATACTAGCGGGCCCACAGATACGCAGTATTTT
>TRBJ1-5|TRBD1|few|TRBV2
CASRETGQGNWGQPQHF
TGTGCCAGCAGGGAGACCGGACAGGGGAATTGGGGACAGCCCCAGCATTTT
>TRBJ2-5|NA|NA|TRBV5-1
CASSLAMETQYF
TGCGCCAGCAGCTTGGCGATGGAGACCCAGTACTTC
>TRBJ2-5|TRBD2|NA|TRBV9
CASSVGPSGRTSETQYF
TGTGCCAGCAGCGTAGGGCCTAGCGGGAGGACATCAGAGACCCAGTACTTC
>TRBJ2-5|NA|NA|TRBV18
CASSPPSGRDEKTQYF
TGTGCCAGCTCACCACCATCAGGGCGAGACGAAAAGACCCAGTACTTC
>TRBJ2-3|TRBD2|once|TRBV9
CASSGGRLAGSTDTQYF
TGTGCCAGCAGCGGGGGGAGACTAGCGGGGAGCACAGATACGCAGTATTTT
>TRBJ2-5|NA|once|TRBV11-2
CASSQSTGTSGTQYF
TGTGCCAGCAGCCAGAGCACAGGGACCTCCGGGACCCAGTACTTC
>TRBJ1-2|TRBD1|NA|TRBV18
CASSPRRTGDYGYTF
TGTGCCAGCTCACCACGGCGGACAGGGGACTATGGCTACACCTTC
>TRBJ2-7|TRBD1|NA|TRBV10-3
CAISESGQGYNEQYF
TGTGCCATCAGTGAGTCGGGACAGGGGTACAACGAGCAGTACTTC
>TRBJ2-1|TRBD2|few|TRBV2
CASRVRLAGYNEQFF
TGTGCCAGCAGGGTTCGACTAGCGGGTTACAATGAGCAGTTCTTC
>TRBJ2-4|TRBD1|NA|TRBV18
CASSLGTGPKNIQYF
TGTGCCAGCTCTTTGGGGACAGGCCCCAAAAACATTCAGTACTTC
>TRBJ2-2|TRBD2|NA|TRBV27
CASRPRAGGPAGELFF
TGTGCCAGCCGGCCCAGAGCGGGAGGGCCGGCCGGGGAGCTGTTTTTT
>TRBJ2-1|TRBD2|few|TRBV2
CASSQTSGTNNEQFF
TGTGCCAGCAGTCAGACTAGCGGGACCAACAATGAGCAGTTCTTC
>TRBJ1-5|NA|few|TRBV7-9
CASSPQDWQGGQPQHF
TGTGCCAGCAGCCCCCAGGATTGGCAGGGAGGACAGCCCCAGCATTTT
>TRBJ2-7|TRBD2|NA|TRBV9
CASSGGTSGTLGEQYF
TGTGCCAGCAGCGGCGGGACTAGCGGGACGTTGGGGGAGCAGTACTTC
>TRBJ1-4|NA|NA|TRBV5-1
CASSLEGTLSEKLFF
TGCGCCAGCAGCTTGGAAGGGACCCTCTCGGAAAAACTGTTTTTT
>TRBJ1-1|NA|few|TRBV7-9
CASSLYARPAEAFF
TGTGCCAGCAGCTTGTACGCCCGGCCGGCTGAAGCTTTCTTT